The 5 T cell receptor beta chains reported below all come from one sample, sequenced in a study of cytomegalovirus exposure and HLA in healthy donors. PCR involved 60 Vbeta and 13 Jbeta primers. Using immunoSEQ multiplex PCR, the repertoire was profiled, and TCRdb retains in-frame clones only, with some absent. The profile shows about 180,000 clones, over 65% of them singletons. The specimen was PBMCs. These receptors were obtained from a man between 60 and 75 years old in good health and CMV-seronegative.

The chain uses TRBV29-1 and TRBJ1-2; no reliable D call. V lost 0 bases and J lost 6, with 8 bases in between. This CDR3 is 12 amino acids long. Germline-derived CDR1 and CDR2 are SQVTM and ANQGSEA. In nucleotides, the CDR3 is TGCAGCGTTGAAGATACGGTTGATGGCTACACCTTC. This codes for CSVEDTVDGYTF.

This clone was recorded a few times. The chain has TRBV9 and TRBJ2-3, with TRBD2 identical over 7 bases. Germline trimming cut 3 bases from V and 2 bases from J; bases unmatched to any gene: 6. CDR3 size: 15 residues. Germline V gene lookup returns CDR1 SGDLS and CDR2 YYNGEE. The CDR3 sequence is CASSAGTTSTDTQYF. As DNA, the CDR3 is TGTGCCAGCAGCGCGGGGACTACATCCACAGATACGCAGTATTTT.

The chain recombines TRBV19 with TRBJ1-2; D might be TRBD1 (5 bases). CDR1 and CDR2 from the germline V gene are LNHDA and SQIVND (reference sequence). The V and J ends lost 4 bases and 5 bases respectively, with 8 bases between them. The CDR3 consists of 12 residues. This CDR3 reads CASSTRQYGYTF. Here the CDR3 DNA reads TGTGCCAGTAGTACCCGACAGTATGGCTACACCTTC.

V usage is TRBV5-4 and J usage is TRBJ1-5, with D possibly matching TRBD1 (5 bases). V was shortened by 4 bases and J by 2 bases, with 13 bases between the two germline ends. CDR3 length equals 15 residues. CDR1 and CDR2 from the germline V gene are SGHNT and YYREEE (reference sequence). CDR3 loop: CASSKGPGGNQPQHF. The CDR3 nucleotides read TGTGCCAGCAGCAAAGGTCCGGGGGGCAATCAGCCCCAGCATTTT.

This sequence joins TRBV19 and TRBJ2-4; D is perhaps TRBD1 (6 bases). This CDR3 has 14 residues. CDR1 and CDR2 (germline): LNHDA, SQIVND (reference sequence). Trimming pared 4 bases from V and 0 bases from J, leaving 7 bases between. In DNA, the CDR3 is TGTGCCAGTAGTACAGGGGTAGCCAAAAACATTCAGTACTTC. Translating gives CASSTGVAKNIQYF. Full variable domain (outside the CDR3, taken from reference TRBV19 and TRBJ2-4): DGGITQSPKYLFRKEGQNVTLSCEQNLNHDAMYWYRQDPGQGLRLIYYSQIVNDFQKGDIAEGYSVSREKKESFPLTVTSAQKNPTAFYLCASSTGVAKNIQYFGAGTRLSVL.